Each of the 29 T cell receptor beta chains below was sequenced from the same sample in a study of T cells after yellow fever vaccination. TCRdb called the 5' RACE reads again in MiXCR, with one record for every CDR3 protein. The sample contains about 320,000 distinct CDR3 sequences, around 7% of which appear only once. The starting material was PBMCs, obtained roughly 46 days after the first yellow fever vaccination. The origin of the receptors is a man between 18 and 29 years old who received the YFV17D yellow fever vaccine.

The CDR3 coding sequence is TGTGCCAGCAGTGGACGCAACCCCACCACTGAAGCTTTCTTT. It specifies CASSGRNPTTEAFF. This sequence joins TRBV6-1 and TRBJ1-1, with D hard to call. Germline CDR1 reads MNHNS; CDR2 reads SASEGT. The CDR3 is 14 residues long. The ends were cut back, 4 bases at V and 4 bases at J, with 13 bases in the middle.

This clonotype turned up a few times. The chain is built from TRBV10-3 and TRBJ1-2, with D possibly matching TRBD1 (5 bases). Trimming cost V 5 bases and J 0 bases, with 13 bases left between them. The CDR3 length is 15 residues. Per germline, CDR1 ENHRY and CDR2 SYGVKD. CDR3 DNA: TGTGCCATCAGTCCAGAGCGGGGGTCTAACTATGGCTACACCTTC. This gives the protein CAISPERGSNYGYTF.

This chain uses TRBV6-5 with TRBJ1-2; the D gene is possibly TRBD1 (6 bases). This CDR3 is 14 amino acids long. Germline-derived CDR1 and CDR2 are MNHEY and SVGAGI. V lost 0 bases to trimming and J lost 4 bases, with 9 bases between them. DNA for the CDR3: TGTGCCAGCAGTTACTCGTCAGGGGCCTATGGCTACACCTTC. The encoded protein is CASSYSSGAYGYTF.

This chain uses TRBV5-4 with TRBJ1-2; D is undetermined. Trimming took 1 base from V and 4 from J, leaving 17 bases between them. CDR3 length: 16 amino acids. Germline V gives CDR1 SGHNT, CDR2 YYREEE (reference sequence). The CDR3 reads CASSLSPADGLYGYTF. The CDR3 DNA is TGTGCCAGCAGCTTGTCTCCCGCTGACGGTCTCTATGGCTACACCTTC.

This clonotype was seen more than once but under ten times. A junction boundary mismatches the germline segment, possibly from a read error. The chain joins TRBV20-1 to TRBJ2-5; possibly TRBD1 for D (5 bases). Germline values: CDR1 DFQATT, CDR2 SNEGSKA (reference sequence). This CDR3 has 18 amino acids. The CDR3: CCARDLFPGQVYRETQYF. CDR3 DNA sequence: TGCTGTGCTAGAGATCTTTTCCCTGGGCAGGTGTACAGGGAGACCCAGTACTTC.

This clonotype was detected a few times. V usage is TRBV20-1 and J usage is TRBJ1-2, with D unresolved. The germline V gene encodes CDR1 DFQATT and CDR2 SNEGSKA (reference sequence). The length of the CDR3 is 12 residues. V was clipped by 2 bases and J by 6 bases, with 10 bases between them. The CDR3: CSARWGINGYTF. The CDR3 DNA reads as TGCAGTGCTAGATGGGGAATCAATGGCTACACCTTC.

V usage is TRBV7-3 and J usage is TRBJ1-1; D gene unclear. CDR3 length: 12 residues. The germline V and J ends were trimmed by 5 bases and 3 bases, with 7 bases remaining between them. In germline, CDR1 is SGHTA, CDR2 FQGTGA. The CDR3 loop reads CASSGPDTEAFF. In DNA, the CDR3 is TGTGCCAGCAGCGGACCTGACACTGAAGCTTTCTTT.

The gene calls are TRBV18 and TRBJ2-7, with no clear D. Germline lookup yields CDR1 KGHSH and CDR2 LQKENI. Deletions cut 6 bases from V and 1 base from J, with 7 bases between. The CDR3 loop spans 12 amino acids. Here the CDR3 DNA reads TGTGCCAGCTCCGCAGAGTCCTACGAGCAGTACGTC. Its protein product is CASSAESYEQYV.

This chain connects TRBV7-6 to TRBJ2-7; TRBD1 matches at 9 bases. CDR3 length: 13 amino acids. Looked up from germline, CDR1 is SGHVS and CDR2 is FNYEAQ. V gave up 5 bases and J gave up 6 bases; unmatched junction bases: 5. CDR3 sequence: CASSQYRGLEQYF. DNA of the CDR3: TGTGCCAGCAGCCAATACAGGGGGCTCGAGCAGTACTTC. Full variable domain (outside the CDR3, taken from reference TRBV7-6 and TRBJ2-7): GAGVSQSPRYKVTKRGQDVALRCDPISGHVSLYWYRQALGQGPEFLTYFNYEAQQDKSGLPNDRFSAERPEGSISTLTIQRTEQRDSAMYRCASSQYRGLEQYFGPGTRLTVT.

This chain links TRBV12-3 or TRBV12-4 with TRBJ2-4; D possibly matches TRBD1 or TRBD2 (6 bases each). The CDR3 runs 16 residues. Trimming removed 7 bases at V and 1 base at J, with 17 bases between. The CDR3 DNA is TGTGCCAGCAAAATAACGGGGGCGCCGGCCAAAAACATTCAGTACTTC. It is translated as CASKITGAPAKNIQYF.

This clonotype was counted many times. For the CDR3, the DNA is TGCGCCAGCAGCTACGGACAGGGCGGGGAGCTGTTTTTT. Protein: CASSYGQGGELFF. This chain links TRBV5-1 with TRBJ2-2; TRBD1 matches 8 bases. Unmatched junction bases numbered 2, after V lost 3 bases and J lost 7 bases. Germline CDR1 reads SGHRS; CDR2 reads YFSETQ. The CDR3 length is 13 residues.

The chain is built from TRBV4-3 and TRBJ1-4; D unclear. CDR1 LGHNA and CDR2 YSLEER come from the germline V gene. This CDR3 comprises 15 residues. Deletions cut 0 bases from V and 4 bases from J, with 9 bases between. As DNA, the CDR3 is TGCGCCAGCAGCCAAGATGACCAGCTTAATGAAAAACTGTTTTTT. Its protein product is CASSQDDQLNEKLFF.

This clonotype was found many times. This chain links TRBV7-2 with TRBJ1-1; D gene ambiguous. The germline gives CDR1 SGHTA, CDR2 FQGNSA. Trimming cost V 0 bases and J 5 bases, with 4 bases left between them. CDR3 length: 12 amino acids. The CDR3 protein is CASSLAGTEAFF. In DNA, the CDR3 is TGTGCCAGCAGCTTAGCGGGGACTGAAGCTTTCTTT.

This chain connects TRBV5-1 to TRBJ2-6; D is unresolved. V shed 2 bases and J shed 0 bases, with 6 bases lying between them. Per germline, CDR1 SGHRS and CDR2 YFSETQ. This CDR3 comprises 15 residues. The CDR3 nucleotides read TGCGCCAGCAGCTTCTTAGGCTCTGGGGCCAACGTCCTGACTTTC. It yields the protein CASSFLGSGANVLTF.

The V call is TRBV5-4, the J call TRBJ2-2; no clear D. CDR1 is SGHNT, CDR2 YYREEE, per germline (reference sequence). The ends were cut back, 0 bases at V and 7 bases at J, with 7 bases in the middle. This CDR3 spans 13 amino acids. CDR3 in amino acids: CASSLGRYGELFF. As DNA, the CDR3 is TGTGCCAGCAGCTTGGGTCGGTACGGGGAGCTGTTTTTT.

The J gene is TRBJ1-5, the V gene TRBV7-2; D gene ambiguous. The CDR3 contains 14 residues. Germline lookup yields CDR1 SGHTA and CDR2 FQGNSA. The V end was cut by 5 bases, the J end by 5 bases, with 13 bases between. This CDR3 reads CASSPQFSYQPQHF. The CDR3 bases are TGTGCCAGCAGCCCCCAGTTCTCGTATCAGCCCCAGCATTTT.

This clonotype was seen many times. The chain recombines TRBV5-1 with TRBJ2-7; 8 bases fit TRBD1. The CDR3 consists of 13 residues. Germline assignment: CDR1 SGHRS and CDR2 YFSETQ. V dropped 4 bases and J dropped 3; count of bases not matched to a gene: 3. The CDR3 protein is CASSIDRGYEQYF. The CDR3 region has the DNA TGCGCCAGCAGCATCGACAGGGGCTACGAGCAGTACTTC.

This clonotype was detected a few times. The CDR3 is CASRMYRTSGGFLHF. CDR3 nucleotide sequence: TGTGCCAGCAGAATGTACCGGACCTCAGGTGGTTTCCTCCACTTT. This rearrangement joins TRBV6-1 to TRBJ1-6, with no clear D. This CDR3 region has 15 residues. Per the germline V gene, CDR1 is MNHNS and CDR2 is SASEGT. V lost 6 bases, J lost 15 bases, and 24 bases lay in between.

V usage is TRBV19 and J usage is TRBJ2-4; 10 bases map to TRBD1. Unmatched junction bases numbered 10, after V lost 0 bases and J lost 11 bases. Germline V lookup: CDR1 LNHDA, CDR2 SQIVND (reference sequence). The CDR3 is made up of 16 amino acids. CDR3 region: CASSIDRWDRGSVQYF. CDR3 in DNA: TGTGCCAGTAGTATAGATCGGTGGGACAGGGGATCGGTTCAGTACTTC.

The chain has TRBV27 and TRBJ2-3; TRBD2 is a possible D gene (5 bases). CDR1 is MNHEY and CDR2 is SMNVEV in the germline V gene (reference sequence). The CDR3 consists of 16 residues. V lost 0 bases, J lost 5 bases, and 15 bases lay in between. Here the CDR3 DNA reads TGTGCCAGCAGTTTATCAGGACTTATGCTGCTAGATACGCAGTATTTT. Its translation: CASSLSGLMLLDTQYF.

The gene calls are TRBV4-3 and TRBJ1-2; D is possibly TRBD1 (6 bases). Germline CDR1 LGHNA, CDR2 YSLEER. The CDR3 spans 16 residues. With 1 base removed from V and 3 bases from J, the gap between germline ends came to 15 bases. CDR3 amino acids: CASSQAGWGQDYGYTF. In nucleotides, the CDR3 is TGCGCCAGCAGCCAAGCGGGCTGGGGGCAAGACTATGGCTACACCTTC.

This clonotype was picked up a small number of times. The chain joins TRBV3-1 to TRBJ2-5, with D possibly TRBD1 on 5 matching bases. CDR1 and CDR2 (germline): LGHDT, YNNKEL (reference sequence). Deletions cut 4 bases from V and 0 bases from J, with 9 bases between. The CDR3 sequence is 14 residues long. The CDR3 sequence is CASSPNRYQETQYF. The CDR3 region has the DNA TGTGCCAGCAGCCCGAACAGGTACCAAGAGACCCAGTACTTC.

This clonotype has just a few counts. This sequence joins TRBV7-2 and TRBJ2-1, with 7 bases identical to TRBD1. The CDR3 runs 14 residues. V lost 5 bases and J lost 5; bases outside the gene matches: 6. Germline loops: CDR1 SGHTA, CDR2 FQGNSA. CDR3 residues: CASSPFQGDNEQFF. Here the CDR3 DNA reads TGTGCCAGCAGCCCGTTTCAGGGGGACAATGAGCAGTTCTTC.

The chain joins TRBV28 to TRBJ1-2, with TRBD1 matching over 7 bases. CDR1 is MDHEN, CDR2 SYDVKM, per germline. This CDR3 comprises 16 residues. V trimming: 5 bases; J trimming: 6 bases; junction bases outside the gene matches: 15. The DNA of the CDR3 is TGTGCCAGCAGTAGCGGGACAGCTTATTCTAAGGATGGCTACACCTTC. This translates into CASSSGTAYSKDGYTF.

With respect to this clonotype: This clone may be a read error of a much larger clone one base away. This chain connects TRBV12-3 or TRBV12-4 to TRBJ2-3; no clear D. This CDR3 is built from 13 residues. The CDR3 loop reads CTSSSLRTDTQYF. CDR3 sequence (DNA): TGTACCAGCTCAAGTCTACGCACAGATACGCAGTATTTT.

A few counts support this clonotype. The chain has TRBV5-5 and TRBJ2-2, with TRBD1 matching 9 bases. Germline CDR1 and CDR2: SGHKS and YYEKEE (reference sequence). V gave up 5 bases and J gave up 4 bases; unmatched junction bases: 6. There are 15 residues in the CDR3. CDR3 amino acids: CASSSGTGPTGELFF. CDR3 nucleotides: TGTGCCAGCAGTTCCGGGACAGGGCCCACCGGGGAGCTGTTTTTT. The entire variable domain, with the rest obtained from reference TRBV5-5 and TRBJ2-2, is as follows: DAGVTQSPTHLIKTRGQQVTLRCSPISGHKSVSWYQQVLGQGPQFIFQYYEKEERGRGNFPDRFSARQFPNYSSELNVNALLLGDSALYLCASSSGTGPTGELFFGEGSRLTVL.

Ten or more counts support this clonotype. The chain combines TRBV10-3 with TRBJ1-1; maybe TRBD1 (5 bases). Germline V gene lookup returns CDR1 ENHRY and CDR2 SYGVKD. CDR3 length: 14 residues. V gave up 7 bases and J gave up 3 bases, with 15 bases separating them. The CDR3 region is CAITGQGGYTEAFF. For the CDR3, the DNA is TGTGCCATCACTGGGCAGGGTGGATACACTGAAGCTTTCTTT.

The chain joins TRBV20-1 to TRBJ2-3, with 9 nucleotides matching TRBD2. From germline, CDR1 is DFQATT and CDR2 SNEGSKA (reference sequence). The V segment lost 0 bases and the J segment 5 bases; nucleotides outside the gene matches: 3. CDR3 length: 14 amino acids. CDR3 protein: CSARERRGGDTQYF. The CDR3 DNA reads TGCAGTGCTAGAGAGAGGCGGGGGGGAGATACGCAGTATTTT.

V gene TRBV10-3 combines with J gene TRBJ2-1, with D perhaps assigned TRBD1 or TRBD2 (6 bases each). Trimming stripped 3 bases from V and 7 bases from J, with 16 bases between. CDR3 length: 15 residues. The germline V gene has CDR1 ENHRY and CDR2 SYGVKD. This chain's CDR3 is CAISDGGGPVNEQFF. The CDR3 DNA reads TGTGCCATCAGTGATGGAGGGGGGCCTGTAAATGAGCAGTTCTTC.